One sample yielded the 8 T cell receptor beta chains listed below, sequenced in a study of CD8+CD57+ T cells in acquired aplastic anemia. Genomic DNA, the template, was used for profiling of the TCR beta VDJ and CDR3. TCRdb passed the reads through MiXCR, listing each CDR3 protein once. Of 250,000 to 300,000 distinct CDR3 sequences in the sample, roughly three fifths were seen once. Source material: sorted CD4+, CD8+, or CD8+CD57+ T cells (not recorded which) from PBMCs. The source of these receptors is a human donor with severe aplastic anemia or a healthy control (not recorded which).

The chain joins TRBV7-3 to TRBJ2-5; 7 positions match TRBD2. Germline V gene sequence: CDR1 SGHTA, CDR2 FQGTGA. Germline trimming cut 3 bases from V and 4 bases from J; bases unmatched to any gene: 11. The CDR3 spans 16 residues. The CDR3 loop reads CASSLGWGGSRETQYF. Here the CDR3 DNA reads TGTGCCAGCAGCTTGGGGTGGGGGGGGAGTCGAGAGACCCAGTACTTC.

The V and J genes are TRBV20-1 and TRBJ2-1; 16 nucleotides align to TRBD2. J gave up 7 bases and V 6 bases, and 6 bases lay outside the gene matches. The CDR3 is 15 residues long. Germline V lookup: CDR1 DFQATT, CDR2 SNEGSKA (reference sequence). The CDR3 region is CSATGLAGGWNEQFF. For the CDR3, the DNA is TGCAGTGCCACGGGACTAGCGGGGGGGTGGAATGAGCAGTTCTTC.

The sample holds many counts of this clonotype. The chain combines TRBV7-3 with TRBJ1-1, with a possible D match to TRBD1 (6 bases). The CDR3 is 14 amino acids. CDR1 is SGHTA and CDR2 is FQGTGA in the germline V gene. With 4 bases removed from V and 1 base from J, the gap between germline ends came to 10 bases. CDR3 loop: CASSSQGGNTEAFF. As DNA, the CDR3 is TGTGCCAGCAGCTCACAGGGAGGGAACACTGAAGCTTTCTTT.

V gene TRBV20-1 combines with J gene TRBJ2-1, with 7 bases fitting TRBD2. This CDR3 comprises 16 residues. CDR1 and CDR2 from the germline V gene are DFQATT and SNEGSKA (reference sequence). Germline trimming cut 0 bases from V and 6 bases from J; bases unmatched to any gene: 11. CDR3 sequence reads: CSARDLGGSQTNEQFF. The CDR3 DNA follows: TGCAGTGCTAGAGATCTTGGCGGGAGTCAGACCAATGAGCAGTTCTTC.

This clonotype has just a few counts. One end of the junction is discordant with germline, which a read error may explain. The rearrangement joins TRBV7-9 to TRBJ1-6; a weak D match, TRBD1 (5 bases). The CDR3 is 16 amino acids. Germline CDR1 and CDR2: SEHNR and FQNEAQ (reference sequence). CDR3 residues: CACSLEGTGYNSPLHF. The CDR3 nucleotides read TGTGCCTGCAGCTTAGAGGGGACGGGGTATAATTCACCCCTCCACTTT. Full variable domain (outside the CDR3, taken from reference TRBV7-9 and TRBJ1-6): DTGVSQNPRHKITKRGQNVTFRCDPISEHNRLYWYRQTLGQGPEFLTYFQNEAQLEKSRLLSDRFSAERPKGSFSTLEIQRTEQGDSAMYLCACSLEGTGYNSPLHFGNGTRLTVT.

V gene TRBV7-6 combines with J gene TRBJ2-3; 11 nucleotides align to TRBD2. This CDR3 region has 16 residues. With V trimmed by 5 bases and J by 1 base, 5 bases remained unmatched. From germline, CDR1 is SGHVS and CDR2 FNYEAQ. The CDR3 DNA follows: TGTGCCAGCAGCCCTACTAGCGGGAGCCGCACAGATACGCAGTATTTT. Residues: CASSPTSGSRTDTQYF. The whole variable domain, filled in from reference TRBV7-6 and TRBJ2-3, reads GAGVSQSPRYKVTKRGQDVALRCDPISGHVSLYWYRQALGQGPEFLTYFNYEAQQDKSGLPNDRFSAERPEGSISTLTIQRTEQRDSAMYRCASSPTSGSRTDTQYFGPGTRLTVL.

The table lists this clonotype with many counts. This chain connects TRBV20-1 to TRBJ2-3, with TRBD2 identical over 11 bases. V shed 5 bases, J shed 3 bases, and the junction held 4 bases outside the gene matches. Germline V CDR1 and CDR2: DFQATT, SNEGSKA (reference sequence). This CDR3 is built from 14 residues. CDR3 nucleotide sequence: TGCAGTGCTCTCTCTAGCGGGGGGACAGATACGCAGTATTTT. Its protein is CSALSSGGTDTQYF.

Worth noting for this clonotype: A read error may be the cause here, since a much bigger clone is one base away. The chain has TRBV7-9 and TRBJ2-2; TRBD2 is a possible D gene (6 bases). The CDR3 spans 14 residues. CDR1 SEHNR and CDR2 FQNEAQ come from the germline V gene (reference sequence). The DNA for the CDR3 is TGTGCCACCCTGGGACTTTACGACACCGGGGAGCTGTCTTTT. This translates into CATLGLYDTGELSF.